The T cell receptor (beta chain) described here comes from a study of PD-1 blockade in classical Hodgkin lymphoma (dated by TCRdb to 2020 to 2021). About the study as a whole: Nivolumab dosing was 3 mg/kg intravenously every 2 weeks, continuing until either disease progression or unacceptable toxicity. To define a peripheral blood immune signature of response to PD-1 blockade in classical Hodgkin lymphoma, the study combined TCR beta sequencing with CyTOF. On the study overall, not on this receptor specifically: Diversity was lower in patients who began nivolumab less than 1 year after ASCT, so these patients were left out of later analyses to avoid confounding by immune reconstitution. Only a single clinical trial cohort was studied, and what caused the repertoire differences, possibly disease activity or prior therapy, remained undefined. Among trial patients, those achieving complete response had baseline diversity similar to that of newly diagnosed patients, while diversity was significantly lower in partial responders and progressors. By C4D1, a significant rise was seen in CD4+ TCR diversity but not in CD8+ TCR diversity (p=0.0027 vs p=0.16), and the rise was most apparent among complete responders (p=0.02). Baseline TCR diversity was reported to be lower in newly diagnosed patients than in healthy donors, and even lower in relapsed/refractory patients.

Worth noting for this clone: This receptor's antigen is unknown. Per-base qualities were not stored, and no clone one base away is much larger.

Spanning cysteine to phenylalanine, the CDR3 consists of 15 amino acids. Only the CDR3 part of the read is kept: 45 bases, read in frame from the first base. A distance of 11 bases separates the germline ends of V and J, which lose 0 bases and 3 bases respectively. CDR1 and CDR2 (LNHDA, SQIVND) derive from the germline V gene (reference sequence). The sample's time point label, in plain terms: cycle 4 day 1 (C4D1), after 5 to 7 weeks of nivolumab. All trial patients had relapsed after autologous stem cell transplantation, with cohorts A, B and C differing in prior brentuximab vedotin exposure. The trial cohort comprised some 60 patients with relapsed/refractory classical Hodgkin lymphoma whose best overall responses were complete response, partial response or progressive disease. Single-agent nivolumab was administered to trial patients in the multi-cohort phase II CheckMate 205 trial. An independent review committee assessed best overall response by applying the 2007 International Working Group response criteria. Trial PBMCs were obtained immediately prior to nivolumab initiation (C1D1) and on therapy at cycle 2 day 1 and cycle 4 day 1. Peripheral blood was collected in 8 mL Vacutainer Cell Preparation Tubes, from which PBMCs were isolated by centrifugation and then cryopreserved.

Genomic DNA was extracted with the Qiagen DNeasy kit from unsorted PBMCs and from negatively selected CD4+ and CD8+ fractions. TCR beta CDR3 regions were subjected to amplification by immunoSEQ multiplex PCR with primers that anneal to V and J segments. A synthetic immune receptor repertoire was used to minimize amplification bias, and remaining bias was computationally removed after sequencing. The paper's processing steps were these. Custom Python scripts were used to quantify repertoire diversity as the Shannon entropy index. Unsorted, CD4+ and CD8+ repertoires were analyzed separately, except for combined analyses in which CD4+ and CD8+ sequences were merged in silico. Clonal expansion was defined as at least a 2-fold frequency increase after treatment relative to C1D1, with a pseudocount of 0.5 for undetected baseline clones. Singleton clones were defined as clones with 0 or 1 copy at C1D1, and non-singleton clones were defined as clones with 2 or more copies. Clones expanded in unsorted samples were labelled as CD4+, CD8+ or unknown by matching protein sequences in sorted samples from the same patient. Wilcoxon tests on paired samples were used to test changes in diversity from C1D1 to C4D1. TCRdb carries this immuneACCESS record with in-frame sequences only. Its versions omit some clonotypes, under half of them owing to an unresolved V gene in the studies checked, with the rest unexplained. That table furnishes V, J and clone size, whereas the DNA furnished D and trimming. This sample gives about 19,000 clones in total; under 80% of them show up just once. The ten most abundant clones make up roughly 20% of the sample.

The chain joins TRBV19 to TRBJ1-2, and the D gene may be TRBD1, 5 bases matching. The TCR originated in a human donor with classical Hodgkin lymphoma. The material was peripheral blood mononuclear cells (PBMCs), obtained before the fourth cycle of nivolumab. CDR3 loop: CASSIETKGHYGYTF. The DNA sequence follows: TGTGCCAGTAGTATAGAGACCAAGGGGCACTATGGCTACACCTTC.